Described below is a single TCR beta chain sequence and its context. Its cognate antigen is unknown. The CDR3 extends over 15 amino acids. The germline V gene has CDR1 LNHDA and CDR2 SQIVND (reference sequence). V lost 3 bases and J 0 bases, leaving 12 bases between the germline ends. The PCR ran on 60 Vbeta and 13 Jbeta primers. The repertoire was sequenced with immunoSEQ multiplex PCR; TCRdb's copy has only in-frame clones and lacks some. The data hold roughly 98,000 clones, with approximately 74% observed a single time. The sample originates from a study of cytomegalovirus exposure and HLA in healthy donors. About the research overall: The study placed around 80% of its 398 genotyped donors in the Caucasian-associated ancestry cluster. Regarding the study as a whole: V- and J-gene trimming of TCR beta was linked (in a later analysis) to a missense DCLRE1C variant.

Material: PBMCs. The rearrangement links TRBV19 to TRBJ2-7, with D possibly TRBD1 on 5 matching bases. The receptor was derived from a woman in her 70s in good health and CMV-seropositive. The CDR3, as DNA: TGTGCCAGTAGTATGGGGCATGGAAACTCCTACGAGCAGTACTTC. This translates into CASSMGHGNSYEQYF.